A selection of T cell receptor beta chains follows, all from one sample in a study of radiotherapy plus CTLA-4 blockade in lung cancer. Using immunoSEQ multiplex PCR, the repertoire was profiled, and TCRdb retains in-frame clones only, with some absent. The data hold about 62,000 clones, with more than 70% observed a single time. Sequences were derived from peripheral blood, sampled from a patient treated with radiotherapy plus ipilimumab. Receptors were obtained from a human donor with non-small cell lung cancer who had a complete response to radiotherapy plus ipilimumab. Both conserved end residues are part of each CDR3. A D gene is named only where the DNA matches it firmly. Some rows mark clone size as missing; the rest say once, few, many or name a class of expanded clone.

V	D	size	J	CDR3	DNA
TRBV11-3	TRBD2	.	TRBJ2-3	CASSPGLAGAFDTQYF	TGTGCCAGCAGCCCGGGACTAGCGGGAGCTTTCGATACGCAGTATTTT
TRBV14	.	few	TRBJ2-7	CASSNGVRSISYEQYF	TGTGCCAGCAGCAATGGAGTCCGGTCAATCTCCTACGAGCAGTACTTC
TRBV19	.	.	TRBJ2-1	CASNWGQGLSPQFF	TGTGCCAGTAATTGGGGTCAGGGACTGTCTCCGCAGTTCTTC
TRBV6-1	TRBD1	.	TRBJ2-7	CASRGQGLIYEQYF	TGTGCCAGCAGGGGACAGGGATTAATCTACGAGCAGTACTTC
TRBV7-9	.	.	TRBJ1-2	CASSLMSEGYTF	TGTGCCAGCAGCTTAATGTCCGAGGGCTACACCTTC
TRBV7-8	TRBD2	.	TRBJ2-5	CASSQSPGGETQYF	TGTGCCAGCAGCCAATCCCCGGGGGGAGAGACCCAGTACTTC
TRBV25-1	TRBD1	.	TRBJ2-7	CASSDRSGTGWEQYF	TGTGCCAGCAGTGATAGATCCGGGACAGGGTGGGAGCAGTACTTC
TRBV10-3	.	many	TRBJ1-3	CAISENPTASSGNTIYF	TGTGCCATCAGTGAAAACCCGACAGCGAGCTCTGGAAACACCATATATTTT
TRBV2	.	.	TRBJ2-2	CASNRLLNTGELFF	TGTGCCAGCAATAGACTCCTGAACACCGGGGAGCTGTTTTTT
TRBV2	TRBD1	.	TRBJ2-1	CASQKGAFGNEQFF	TGTGCCAGTCAAAAGGGGGCGTTTGGCAATGAGCAGTTCTTC
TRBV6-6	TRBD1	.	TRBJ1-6	CATRQGETYNSPLHF	TGTGCCACCAGACAGGGGGAGACTTATAATTCACCCCTCCACTTT
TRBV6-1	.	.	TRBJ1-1	CASSEEGFTEAFF	TGTGCCAGCAGTGAAGAGGGGTTCACTGAAGCTTTCTTT
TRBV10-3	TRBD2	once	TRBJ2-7	CAISDRAGGINEQYF	TGTGCCATCAGTGATCGAGCGGGGGGGATCAACGAGCAGTACTTC
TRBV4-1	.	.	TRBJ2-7	CASSQDMRGAGTYEQYF	TGCGCCAGCAGCCAAGATATGCGGGGCGCAGGGACCTACGAGCAGTACTTC
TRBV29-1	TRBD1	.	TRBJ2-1	CSVNRDRGIYNEQFF	TGCAGCGTAAACCGGGACAGGGGGATCTACAATGAGCAGTTCTTC
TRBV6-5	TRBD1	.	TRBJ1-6	CASSLDRVGGSPLHF	TGTGCCAGCAGTTTGGACAGGGTCGGGGGATCACCCCTCCACTTT
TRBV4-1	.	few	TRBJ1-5	CASSQLTEKQPQHF	TGCGCCAGCAGCCAACTCACAGAGAAACAGCCCCAGCATTTT
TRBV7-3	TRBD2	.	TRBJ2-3	CASSLTPSGSTDTQYF	TGTGCCAGCAGCTTAACCCCTAGCGGCAGCACAGATACGCAGTATTTT
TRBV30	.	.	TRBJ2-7	CAWSSGSYEQYF	TGTGCCTGGAGTTCAGGGTCCTACGAGCAGTACTTC
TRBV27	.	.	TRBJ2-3	CASSRDTDTQYF	TGTGCCAGCAGCCGAGACACAGATACGCAGTATTTT
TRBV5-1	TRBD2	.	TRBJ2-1	CASSLPRLAENNEQFF	TGCGCCAGCAGCCTGCCGAGACTAGCGGAGAACAATGAGCAGTTCTTC
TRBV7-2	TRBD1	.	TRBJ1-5	CASSPDRGNQPQHF	TGTGCCAGCAGCCCAGACAGGGGAAATCAGCCCCAGCATTTT
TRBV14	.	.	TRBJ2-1	CASSHPSGWGWVDEQFF	TGTGCCAGCAGCCACCCTTCAGGGTGGGGATGGGTAGATGAGCAGTTCTTC
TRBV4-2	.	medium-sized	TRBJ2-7	CASSLEQLSVEQYF	TGTGCCAGCAGCCTCGAACAGTTATCGGTCGAGCAGTACTTC
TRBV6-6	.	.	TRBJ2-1	CASSPDSFEQFF	TGTGCCAGCAGCCCGGACAGTTTTGAGCAGTTCTTC
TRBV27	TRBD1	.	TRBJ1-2	CASSLGGGFGYTF	TGTGCCAGCAGTTTAGGAGGGGGCTTTGGCTACACCTTC
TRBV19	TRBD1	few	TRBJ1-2	CASSPGQFYGYTF	TGTGCCAGTAGTCCGGGACAGTTCTATGGCTACACCTTC
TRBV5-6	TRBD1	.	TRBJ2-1	CASSVDRGATYNEQFF	TGTGCCAGCAGCGTGGACAGGGGGGCCACCTACAATGAGCAGTTCTTC
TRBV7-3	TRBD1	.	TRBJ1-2	CASSSTGGPYGYTF	TGTGCCAGCAGCTCAACAGGGGGACCCTATGGCTACACCTTC
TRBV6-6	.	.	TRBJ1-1	CASSYSPGVNTEAFF	TGTGCCAGCAGTTACTCGCCGGGAGTGAACACTGAAGCTTTCTTT
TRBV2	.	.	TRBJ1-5	CASSVVFSSNQPQHF	TGTGCCAGCAGTGTAGTCTTTTCTAGCAATCAGCCCCAGCATTTT
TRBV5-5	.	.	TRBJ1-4	CASSLGMNEKLFF	TGTGCCAGCAGCTTGGGTATGAATGAAAAACTGTTTTTT
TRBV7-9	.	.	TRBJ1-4	CASSLGAYYEKLFF	TGTGCCAGCAGCTTAGGGGCATATTATGAAAAACTGTTTTTT
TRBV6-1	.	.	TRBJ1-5	CASTNALTGNQPQHF	TGTGCCAGCACCAACGCCCTTACAGGGAATCAGCCCCAGCATTTT
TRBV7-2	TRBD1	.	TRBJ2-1	CASSVNRGISSEQFF	TGTGCCAGCAGCGTCAACAGGGGAATTAGTAGTGAGCAGTTCTTC
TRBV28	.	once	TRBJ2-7	CASSRGNEQYF	TGTGCCAGCAGTAGGGGGAACGAGCAGTACTTC
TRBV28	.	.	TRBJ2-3	CASSPGGGAADTQYF	TGTGCCAGCAGCCCTGGTGGGGGGGCGGCAGATACGCAGTATTTT
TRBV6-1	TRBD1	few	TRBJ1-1	CASRTGANTEAFF	TGTGCCAGTAGGACAGGGGCGAACACTGAAGCTTTCTTT
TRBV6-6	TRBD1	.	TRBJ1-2	CASSYSQGARYGYTF	TGTGCCAGCAGTTACTCGCAGGGGGCGCGCTATGGCTACACCTTC
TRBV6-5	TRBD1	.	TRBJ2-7	CASSYSTGGIYEQYF	TGTGCCAGCAGTTACTCGACAGGGGGGATCTACGAGCAGTACTTC
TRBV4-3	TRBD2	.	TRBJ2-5	CASSQDWSSGGSVGETQYF	TGCGCCAGCAGCCAAGATTGGTCTAGCGGGGGGAGCGTCGGGGAGACCCAGTACTTC
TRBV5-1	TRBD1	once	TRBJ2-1	CASSLEGASYNEQFF	TGCGCCAGCAGCTTGGAGGGGGCCTCCTACAATGAGCAGTTCTTC
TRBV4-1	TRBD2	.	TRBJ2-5	CASSDRLAGGPETQYF	TGCGCCAGCAGCGATCGACTAGCGGGGGGGCCGGAGACCCAGTACTTC
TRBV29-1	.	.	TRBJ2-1	CSVETELGEQFF	TGCAGCGTTGAAACGGAGTTGGGTGAGCAGTTCTTC
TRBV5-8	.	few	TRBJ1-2	CASSLSGYGYTF	TGTGCCAGCAGCTTGTCGGGCTATGGCTACACCTTC